These 24 T cell receptor beta chains were sequenced from one sample in a study of blood T cell repertoires in COVID-19. Repertoires were generated with immunoSEQ multiplex PCR, while TCRdb's copy carries only in-frame clones and drops some. The sample includes around 68,000 clones, around 88% seen only once; the top ten take approximately 15%. Sequencing was done on a sample of peripheral blood. The receptor source for this set is a man aged 35 to 55 with COVID-19, enrolled during active disease.

V usage is TRBV30 and J usage is TRBJ1-1, with a possible D match to TRBD1 (5 bases). Looked up from germline, CDR1 is GTSNPN and CDR2 is SVGIG (reference sequence). V lost 4 bases and J 4 bases, leaving 16 bases between the germline ends. This CDR3 region has 14 residues. The CDR3 DNA reads as TGTGCCTGGACCCGGTTGGGGGAGGGCACTGAAGCTTTCTTT. As protein: CAWTRLGEGTEAFF.

The V call is TRBV6-1, the J call TRBJ2-5; 7 nucleotides match TRBD1. Germline CDR1 MNHNS, CDR2 SASEGT. The CDR3 spans 16 residues. With 0 bases clipped from V and 1 base from J, the junction kept 5 bases outside the gene matches. CDR3 protein: CASSEALYRGQETQYF. The CDR3 coding sequence is TGTGCCAGCAGTGAAGCGCTGTACAGGGGCCAAGAGACCCAGTACTTC.

This chain links TRBV4-1 with TRBJ2-5, with 7 bases aligning to TRBD1. Per germline, CDR1 MGHRA and CDR2 YSYEKL. V gave up 4 bases and J gave up 3 bases; unmatched junction bases: 8. The CDR3 spans 15 residues. In nucleotides, the CDR3 is TGCGCCAGCAGCCCGACAGGGCAGGGGAAAGAGACCCAGTACTTC. Translation gives CASSPTGQGKETQYF.

This clone was detected only a few times. This sequence joins TRBV6-5 and TRBJ1-3, with a possible D match to TRBD1 (6 bases). V lost 6 bases to trimming and J lost 3 bases, with 15 bases between them. The CDR3 extends over 15 amino acids. CDR1 is MNHEY and CDR2 is SVGAGI in the germline V gene. In DNA form, the CDR3 reads TGTGCCAGCAGCCCGGTGGGGGCCAGTGGAAACACCATATATTTT. Its protein is CASSPVGASGNTIYF.

The rearrangement links TRBV29-1 to TRBJ1-1; weak D call: TRBD1 (5 bases). There are 13 residues in the CDR3. Per the germline V gene, CDR1 is SQVTM and CDR2 is ANQGSEA. Trimming removed 5 bases at V and 6 bases at J, with 16 bases between. DNA of the CDR3: TGCAGCGTTAAGGACGGGGGTTTATCTGAAGCTTTCTTT. As protein: CSVKDGGLSEAFF.

J is TRBJ2-3 and V is TRBV19, with D perhaps TRBD1 (8 bases). The CDR3 extends over 15 amino acids. The V end lost 6 bases, the J end lost 2 bases, and 15 bases lay between the germline ends. In germline, CDR1 is LNHDA, CDR2 SQIVND (reference sequence). In nucleotides, the CDR3 is TGTGCCAGTAGAGACAGGGGAGGGGCCACAGATACGCAGTATTTT. Its protein product is CASRDRGGATDTQYF.

A few counts support this clone. This rearrangement joins TRBV30 to TRBJ2-6; 8 bases line up with TRBD1. Germline trimming cut 0 bases from V and 0 bases from J; bases unmatched to any gene: 7. Germline CDR1 GTSNPN, CDR2 SVGIG (reference sequence). The CDR3 has 18 residues. The CDR3 DNA reads TGTGCCTGGAGTGTACTGGGACAGGTAATCTCTGGGGCCAACGTCCTGACTTTC. Its protein product is CAWSVLGQVISGANVLTF.

This clone was observed once. This chain connects TRBV6-5 to TRBJ1-4; 9 bases are a match to TRBD1. From germline, CDR1 is MNHEY and CDR2 SVGAGI. The J segment lost 5 bases and the V segment lost 6 bases, leaving 7 bases of the junction unmatched. The CDR3 runs 15 residues. CDR3 nucleotides: TGTGCCAGCAGCTGGGGGGGGACAGGGAATGAAAAACTGTTTTTT. Translating it yields CASSWGGTGNEKLFF.

The chain couples TRBV5-1 to TRBJ2-3; 8 positions match TRBD1. Germline values: CDR1 SGHRS, CDR2 YFSETQ. V was pared by 2 bases and J by 6 bases, with 11 bases of the junction left unmatched. The CDR3 has 16 residues. CDR3 residues: CASSLGTGGRVDTQYF. In DNA, the CDR3 is TGCGCCAGCAGCTTAGGAACAGGGGGGAGAGTCGATACGCAGTATTTT.

This chain joins TRBV27 and TRBJ2-7; TRBD2 matches 9 bases. The CDR3 spans 15 residues. The V and J ends lost 4 bases and 3 bases, in that order; junction bases with no gene match: 7. CDR1 is MNHEY, CDR2 SMNVEV, per germline (reference sequence). The CDR3 loop is CASSSASGGLYEQYF. In nucleotides, the CDR3 is TGTGCCAGCAGTTCGGCCAGCGGGGGGCTCTACGAGCAGTACTTC.

The gene calls are TRBV4-2 and TRBJ2-7; D perhaps matches TRBD2 (7 bases). The germline CDR1 and CDR2 sequences are LGHNA and YNFKEQ. V dropped 1 base and J dropped 3 bases, with 13 bases sitting between them. CDR3 length: 15 amino acids. CDR3 bases: TGTGCCAGCAGCCAAGCCAGGGGAGGGAACTACGAGCAGTACTTC. This encodes CASSQARGGNYEQYF.

This rearrangement joins TRBV19 to TRBJ1-2; TRBD1 matches at 7 bases. The CDR3 is 15 amino acids. Germline V gene sequence: CDR1 LNHDA, CDR2 SQIVND (reference sequence). With V trimmed by 5 bases and J by 4 bases, 10 bases remained unmatched. The CDR3 DNA sequence: TGTGCCAGTAGTCCCAGGGACAGATACCCCTATGGCTACACCTTC. It is translated as CASSPRDRYPYGYTF.

The chain is built from TRBV3-1 (or the pseudogene TRBV3-2) and TRBJ2-5; D remains unclear. The CDR3 runs to 14 residues. The V gene lost 6 bases and the J gene lost 1 base, with 12 bases spanning the gap. CDR1 and CDR2 (germline): LGHDT, YNNKEL (reference sequence). CDR3 protein: CASRPSTVQETQYF. The CDR3, as DNA: TGTGCCAGCAGGCCTAGTACGGTCCAAGAGACCCAGTACTTC.

The chain couples TRBV20-1 to TRBJ2-7, with 9 positions matching TRBD1. CDR3 length: 12 amino acids. Per germline, CDR1 DFQATT and CDR2 SNEGSKA (reference sequence). The V and J ends lost 3 bases and 10 bases, in that order; junction bases with no gene match: 7. The CDR3 is CSASIGTGIQYF. The CDR3 DNA follows: TGCAGTGCTAGTATCGGGACAGGGATACAGTACTTC.

The chain couples TRBV5-1 to TRBJ2-7, with D maybe TRBD1 (6 bases). The CDR3 contains 16 residues. Trimming removed 2 bases from V and 0 bases from J, with 15 bases in between. Germline V gene sequence: CDR1 SGHRS, CDR2 YFSETQ. In nucleotides, the CDR3 is TGCGCCAGCAGCTTAAGCTTCGACAGGAGCTCCTACGAGCAGTACTTC. This encodes CASSLSFDRSSYEQYF.

The rearrangement uses TRBV19 and TRBJ1-4; no definite D call. V was trimmed by 9 bases and J by 5 bases, leaving 13 bases between them. The germline gives CDR1 LNHDA, CDR2 SQIVND (reference sequence). The CDR3 is 13 residues long. The CDR3 spells CASTGSRNEKLFF. Written as DNA, the CDR3 is TGTGCCAGCACCGGGAGCCGAAATGAAAAACTGTTTTTT.

The chain combines TRBV5-1 with TRBJ2-7, with unresolved D. The CDR3 runs to 13 residues. Between the trimmed V and J ends, which lost 2 bases and 2 bases, there was a span of 8 bases. Germline V lookup: CDR1 SGHRS, CDR2 YFSETQ. The chain's CDR3 is CASSFGPTYEQYF. The CDR3 nucleotides are TGCGCCAGCAGCTTCGGTCCTACCTACGAGCAGTACTTC.

The J gene is TRBJ1-2, the V gene TRBV6-6; the D is unclear. Deletions cut 0 bases from V and 4 bases from J, with 12 bases between. CDR1 and CDR2 (germline): MNHNY, SVGAGI (reference sequence). The CDR3 runs 15 residues. The CDR3 DNA sequence: TGTGCCAGCAGTTACTCGACCCAGCACAGCTATGGCTACACCTTC. It is translated as CASSYSTQHSYGYTF.

The chain is built from TRBV28 and TRBJ1-2; the D gene is possibly TRBD1 (5 bases). The V gene lost 5 bases and the J gene lost 4 bases, with 17 bases spanning the gap. The germline gives CDR1 MDHEN, CDR2 SYDVKM. CDR3 length: 15 residues. CDR3 sequence: CASSLRGVGSYGYTF. The CDR3 bases are TGTGCCAGCAGTCTCCGGGGGGTCGGGAGCTATGGCTACACCTTC.

This chain uses TRBV6-5 with TRBJ2-2; D possibly corresponds to TRBD1 (6 bases). Trimming removed 6 bases from V and 7 bases from J, with 12 bases in between. Germline CDR1 and CDR2: MNHEY and SVGAGI. The CDR3 loop spans 13 amino acids. CDR3 DNA sequence: TGTGCCAGCAGAACAGGGTTTGACGGGGAGCTGTTTTTT. This sequence encodes CASRTGFDGELFF.

The chain couples TRBV2 to TRBJ2-7; D call uncertain. The CDR3 is 11 amino acids. Trimming took off 10 bases at V and 2 bases at J, with 9 bases between the two ends. Germline assignment: CDR1 SNHLY and CDR2 FYNNEI. The CDR3: CATGSTYEQYF. The CDR3 coding sequence is TGTGCCACCGGGTCCACCTACGAGCAGTACTTC.

The rearrangement uses TRBV11-3 and TRBJ1-2, with D unclear. The germline V and J ends were trimmed by 2 bases and 8 bases, with 12 bases remaining between them. The CDR3 is made up of 13 amino acids. Germline V gene sequence: CDR1 SGHNT, CDR2 YENEEA. The CDR3 DNA is TGTGCCAGCAGCTTATCTCACGGGAGCGGCTACACCTTC. Protein sequence: CASSLSHGSGYTF. Together with reference TRBV11-3 and TRBJ1-2, the CDR3 gives the full variable domain: EAGVVQSPRYKIIEKKQPVAFWCNPISGHNTLYWYLQNLGQGPELLIRYENEEAVDDSQLPKDRFSAERLKGVDSTLKIQPAELGDSAVYLCASSLSHGSGYTFGSGTRLTVV.

This rearrangement joins TRBV9 to TRBJ2-2; the match to TRBD1 covers 9 bases. The CDR3 is 18 residues long. The J segment lost 0 bases and the V segment lost 4 bases, leaving 10 bases of the junction unmatched. CDR1 SGDLS and CDR2 YYNGEE come from the germline V gene. CDR3 nucleotides: TGTGCCAGCAGCCCCACGGGACAGGGATTCGCGAACACCGGGGAGCTGTTTTTT. Protein product: CASSPTGQGFANTGELFF.

This clone occurred a few times. This chain connects TRBV6-1 to TRBJ1-3; D call uncertain. CDR1 is MNHNS and CDR2 is SASEGT in the germline V gene. The V and J ends lost 2 bases and 0 bases respectively, with 5 bases between them. This CDR3 has 14 amino acids. The CDR3 sequence is CASSETRSGNTIYF. The CDR3 nucleotides are TGTGCCAGCAGTGAAACACGCTCTGGAAACACCATATATTTT.